This T cell receptor (beta chain) comes out of a study of lymphopenia after photon versus proton radiotherapy. Study observations and caveats: Only patients who died were analyzed for survival; proton advantage is unproven.

Concerning this clone: Its antigen remains unidentified.

TCRdb's copy holds only in-frame clones and misses some; the assay was immunoSEQ multiplex PCR. The data contain 60,000 or so clones, more than 75% of them seen just once; the ten biggest clones take up 2% to 3%. The ends lost 4 bases at V and 8 bases at J; junction bases unmatched: 2. Germline assignment: CDR1 PRHDT and CDR2 FYEKMQ (reference sequence). CDR3 length equals 13 residues. This TCR was sampled from a man aged 40-50 years with gastric cancer. The sequenced sample was peripheral blood, obtained from a patient treated with photon-based radiotherapy. This rearrangement joins TRBV13 to TRBJ1-2; TRBD1 aligns across 12 bases. CDR3: CASSSGQGAGYTF. In DNA, the CDR3 is TGTGCCAGCAGCTCGGGACAGGGGGCGGGCTACACCTTC.